This is a list of T cell receptor beta chains from one sample in a study of OX40 agonist ivuxolimab in advanced cancers. Profiling relied on immunoSEQ multiplex PCR, and the TCRdb table lists in-frame clones only, not all of them. The table records 60,000 to 75,000 clones, more than 75% of them present only once. This specimen was CD4+ or CD8+ T cells sorted from blood, taken in a trial of the OX40 agonist ivuxolimab. The receptor source for this set is an adult with an advanced solid tumor such as melanoma, head and neck, liver or kidney cancer. The CDR3 runs from the conserved cysteine through the conserved F or W. The order of the fields is clone size, D gene, J gene, V gene, CDR3 DNA, CDR3 protein. A D gene is named only where the DNA matches it firmly. Expanded clones get a size class; other rows say once, few or many, or leave the size out.

- | TRBD1 | TRBJ1-1 | TRBV6-6 | TGTGCCAGCAGTTCTCCCGGGACAGGGGGATACACTGAAGCTTTCTTT | CASSSPGTGGYTEAFF
- | - | TRBJ1-5 | TRBV5-1 | TGCGCCAGCAGGGGCGGGGACGGCACTAGCAATCAGCCCCAGCATTTT | CASRGGDGTSNQPQHF
- | - | TRBJ2-2 | TRBV7-9 | TGTGCCAGCAGAAAGGACAGTTACACCGGGGAGCTGTTTTTT | CASRKDSYTGELFF
- | TRBD2 | TRBJ2-3 | TRBV27 | TGTGCCAGCCAACCCCCCGCGGGGGGCGCGGTGGATACGCAGTATTTT | CASQPPAGGAVDTQYF
- | TRBD1 | TRBJ2-1 | TRBV28 | TGTGCCAGCACTAAAAGGGGGCCGACCTACAATGAGCAGTTCTTC | CASTKRGPTYNEQFF
- | TRBD1 | TRBJ1-6 | TRBV19 | TGTGCCAGTAGTACCTCCGGGACAGGAGTTTCACCCCTCCACTTT | CASSTSGTGVSPLHF
- | - | TRBJ1-4 | TRBV28 | TGTGCCAGCAGTTCCCCCTCGGCTCCGGGTGAAAAACTGTTTTTT | CASSSPSAPGEKLFF
- | - | TRBJ2-5 | TRBV29-1 | TGCAGCGTTGAAACTAGACTGATAGAGACCCAGTACTTC | CSVETRLIETQYF
- | TRBD2 | TRBJ2-1 | TRBV5-1 | TGCGCCAGCAGCTTGGCCGGACTAGCGGGAGGCGCCACCTACAATGAGCAGTTCTTC | CASSLAGLAGGATYNEQFF
once | - | TRBJ1-2 | TRBV7-2 | TGTGCCAGCAGCCCAGGACCCGACAGTGTCAGGGGCTACACCTTC | CASSPGPDSVRGYTF
- | - | TRBJ2-3 | TRBV11-3 | TGTGCCAGCAGCTTAGGGGGGACCTCAGATACGCAGTATTTT | CASSLGGTSDTQYF
medium-sized | - | TRBJ1-2 | TRBV29-1 | TGCAGCGTTGAAGATAGAGCGGGGGACTATGGCTACACCTTC | CSVEDRAGDYGYTF
few | - | TRBJ1-4 | TRBV5-1 | TGCGCCAGCAGCTCCGGACAGTTACTCACCGCCCCAACTAATGAAAAACTGTTTTTT | CASSSGQLLTAPTNEKLFF
- | TRBD1 | TRBJ2-7 | TRBV6-1 | TGTGCCAGCAGTCACAACAGGGGTAGGGACGAGCAGTACTTC | CASSHNRGRDEQYF